This T cell receptor (beta chain) was documented in a study of early T cells in non-severe SARS-CoV-2 infection. Study in general: Unsorted whole-blood RNA was sequenced in bulk, leaving chains unpaired. Study observations and caveats: Reliance on VDJdb matching favored anti-spike CD8 responses; private and CD4 specificities were missed.

As concerns this clonotype: The antigen is unknown.

In the library, individual cDNA molecules carried attached unique molecular identifiers. TCRdb ran MiXCR on the 5' RACE reads and lists one entry per CDR3 protein. The sample has under 70,000 distinct CDR3 sequences, about 12% seen once; the top ten hold 9.5% to 10%. CDR3 length: 17 amino acids. Germline trimming cut 4 bases from V and 8 bases from J; bases unmatched to any gene: 14. From germline, CDR1 is ENHRY and CDR2 SYGVKD. The V call is TRBV10-3, the J call TRBJ2-7, with 13 bases matching TRBD2. The sequence came from an adult who was a healthcare worker with PCR-confirmed SARS-CoV-2 infection or an uninfected control (not recorded which). The sequencing input was whole blood. The CDR3 spells CAISAVEGGTSGTKQYF. In DNA form, the CDR3 reads TGTGCCATCAGTGCGGTCGAAGGTGGGACTAGCGGGACGAAGCAGTACTTC.